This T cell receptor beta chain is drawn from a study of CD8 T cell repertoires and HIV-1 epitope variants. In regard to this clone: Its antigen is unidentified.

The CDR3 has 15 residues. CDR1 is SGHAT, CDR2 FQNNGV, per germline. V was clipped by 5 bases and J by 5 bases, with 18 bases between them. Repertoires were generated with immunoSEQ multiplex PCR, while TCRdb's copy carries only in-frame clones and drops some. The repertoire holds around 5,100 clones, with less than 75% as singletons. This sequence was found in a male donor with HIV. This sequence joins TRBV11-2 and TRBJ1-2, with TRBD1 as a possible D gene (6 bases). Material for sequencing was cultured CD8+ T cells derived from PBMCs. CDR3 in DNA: TGTGCCAGCAGCCCTCCAGGGGTTCAAACTTATGGCTACACCTTC. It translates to CASSPPGVQTYGYTF.